This T cell receptor beta chain was sequenced during a study of blood T cell repertoires in COVID-19. About the research overall: Sites across the United States, Italy and Spain contributed samples from acute and convalescent COVID-19. Nucleic acid was either cDNA or gDNA, and it came from T cells, B-cell-depleted T cells, or PBMCs.

Original handling: Amplification of reference gene primers provided the estimated nucleated cell counts. Sequenced by immunoSEQ multiplex PCR; TCRdb stores in-frame clones only, minus some. Clone size and the V and J calls come from that table; the DNA yielded D and trimming. Here the sample spans just over 650,000 clones, about 90% being singletons. Germline V lookup: CDR1 MNHEY, CDR2 SMNVEV (reference sequence). The trim removed 2 bases at V and 6 bases at J, leaving 4 bases unmatched. The CDR3 has 14 residues. Sequenced material: peripheral blood. The chain links TRBV27 to TRBJ1-5; 7 positions match TRBD1. This sequence originates from a woman aged 18-35 years with acute or convalescent COVID-19. CDR3 nucleotide sequence: TGTGCCAGCAGTTTAGAGAAGGGGGCTCAGCCCCAGCATTTT. Translation: CASSLEKGAQPQHF.